This TCR beta chain was recorded in a study of neurological immune-mediated disorders. Study-wide points: Private repertoires in all groups were suggested by the finding that expanded clones across subjects shared no CDR3 amino acid sequences.

The CDR3 contains 14 residues. Germline-derived CDR1 and CDR2 are SGHTA and FQGNSA. Trimming removed 5 bases at V and 0 bases at J, with 11 bases between. This clonotype was observed many times. The target antigen is unknown. The making of cDNA relied on 5'RACE with 10-nucleotide random UMIs. TCRdb fed the 5' RACE reads into MiXCR, producing one record per CDR3 protein. The sample gives tens of thousands of distinct CDR3 sequences, around 6% of which show up once; around 0.6% is in the top ten. Sequencing input: CD4+ T cells from blood. This receptor was identified in a woman between 35 and 50 years old in good health. The J gene is TRBJ2-7, the V gene TRBV7-2; tentative D call: TRBD1 (6 bases). The CDR3 bases are TGTGCCAGCAGCCTTGGACAGTTCTCCTACGAGCAGTACTTC. It specifies CASSLGQFSYEQYF.